This TCR beta chain was retrieved from a study of tumor and adjacent non-tumor tissue in lung cancer (dated by TCRdb to the late 2010s). Some background on the complete study: The cohort included eleven to twelve adenocarcinoma, a couple of squamous cell carcinoma and 1 small cell lung cancer patients. Sequencing generated a total of more than 100 million productive TCRbeta reads, averaging around 4.3 million reads per sample. Over 25 paired specimens, one tumor and one normal lung sample per patient, were profiled by TCRbeta CDR3 sequencing. The approximately 15 patients were aged about 30 to 76 years, included around 10 men and 5 women, and had TNM stage I to III disease. The study compared bulk TCRbeta repertoires from lung tumor tissue and matched distant non-tumor lung tissue of some 16 lung cancer patients. On the study overall, not on this receptor specifically: The sequencing platform is not named in the methods, and unique molecular identifiers are not mentioned. Younger patients had significantly higher TCR diversity, and higher tumor TCR diversity was associated with shorter overall and disease-free survival. TCR diversity (inverse Simpson) was significantly higher in tumor than in normal lung tissue (about 400 vs 150, P = 0.0075, Mann-Whitney U test). Peripheral blood was not sequenced, so blood TCRbeta repertoires were not examined in the lung cancer patients of the study. Only roughly 16 patients were in the cohort, and the authors stated that larger samples and more detailed clinical data are needed. The top 100 clones made up a significantly larger cumulative share of the repertoire in normal lung than in tumor tissue.

Many counts were recorded for this clonotype. There is no known antigen for this receptor. Base qualities were left out, and no much larger clone turns up one base away. Library generation was performed with multiplex PCR. This sample was sequenced with an Illumina HiSeq 2500. Following protocols modified from ARM-PCR, the researchers constructed TCRbeta libraries through three rounds of nested PCR with primers (Table S4). Before sequencing, PCR products in the 200-500 bp range were cut out of the gel and cleaned up using the QIAquick gel extraction kit. As for the authors' bioinformatics: Reads were cleaned using Trimmomatic, were merged into complete CDR3 sequences using FLASH, and were assigned to V(D)J germline segments using MiTCR. VDJtools was used to compute clonal diversity as the inverse Simpson's index. A read counted as productive if the sequence was in-frame and lacked a premature stop codon. The public reads were quality trimmed at Q25 with fastp and then assembled into clones with MiXCR by TCRdb, keeping productive beta chains. Each record represents a unique CDR3 protein, reported with the most common genes and DNA among its rows. TCRdb, not the authors, supplied the V and J calls. Counted in this sample were 60,000 to 90,000 distinct CDR3 sequences; more than 60% of them appeared once. Over 9.5% of the sample is taken by the ten largest.

RNA was isolated from bulk unsorted tissue, and RNA quality was assessed with a NanoDrop ND-1000 and an Agilent 2100. The donors were newly diagnosed lung cancer patients admitted for thoracic surgery in China from August to November 2014 who had not received prior chemotherapy. Patients who had received previous radiotherapy or chemotherapy, or who had another concurrent cancer, were excluded from the study. Pieces of surgical tissue measuring about 1-2.1 cm3 were kept in RNAlater solution and held at -80 degrees C until needed. After removal of 4 bases from V and 2 bases from J, the junction retains 11 bases not matched to a gene. Reading from cysteine to phenylalanine, the CDR3 counts 16 amino acids. The DNA shown is the 48-base CDR3, in frame from base 1. CDR1 DFQATT and CDR2 SNEGSKA were looked up in the germline V gene (reference sequence).

The chain joins TRBV20-1 to TRBJ2-3; 8 central bases correspond to TRBD2. The sample taken for sequencing was lung tumor tissue. The sequence came from a woman aged 50 to 65 with non-small cell lung cancer. DNA sequence: TGCAGTGCTACTCCCCAAACTAGCGGAACCACAGATACGCAGTATTTT. Its protein reads: CSATPQTSGTTDTQYF.